The entry below describes one T cell receptor beta chain. This entry is derived from a study of blood T cell repertoires in COVID-19. Looking at the study overall: PBMCs, B-cell-depleted T cells, or T cells were the source of the cDNA or gDNA that made up the material.

Residents of 20 to 25 US areas, aged about 18 to 95 years, made up the participants. Participants were placed into cohorts based on the clinical history they reported. People in the exposed group encountered a COVID-19 case within 2 weeks before entering the study. Only in-frame clones appear in the TCRdb table, and some are missing; sequencing was by immunoSEQ multiplex PCR. This table has more than 300,000 clones, 85% to 95% appearing once. In germline, CDR1 is SGHDT, CDR2 YYEEEE. The CDR3 has 12 residues. Trimming took 2 bases from V and 6 from J, leaving 8 bases between them. The material sequenced was PBMCs or T cells enriched from blood (not recorded which). The sequence derives from a woman aged 25 to 39 who had been exposed to COVID-19. V and J are TRBV5-6 and TRBJ2-5; D unclear. The CDR3 nucleotides are TGTGCCAGCAGCTTATTATCCCAGACCCAGTACTTC. It is translated as CASSLLSQTQYF.